The T cell receptor beta chain described here comes from a study of cytomegalovirus exposure and HLA in healthy donors. Primers: 60 Vbeta forward and 13 Jbeta reverse. Generated by immunoSEQ multiplex PCR, the TCRdb table keeps only in-frame clones and is missing some. The sample includes about 180,000 clones, over 75% of them seen just once. The study, taken as a whole, reports: Most of the TCR beta V segments (in an earlier analysis) were productive either about 87% or about 30% of the time. With further analysis later on, most CMV-associated TCR beta chains appeared HLA-restricted. Through in vitro validation, a few CMV-associated chains were shown to be specific for CMV antigens. There were 150 to 200 TCR beta chains listed as cytomegalovirus-associated.

With respect to this clone: Its specificity is unknown.

This CDR3 region has 16 residues. Germline loops: CDR1 MNHEY, CDR2 SVGAGI. Trimming at V came to 4 bases and at J to 7 bases, leaving 10 bases not matched to a gene. V usage is TRBV6-5 and J usage is TRBJ2-2, with 9 bases that match TRBD2. The sample was PBMCs. The receptor's source is a woman in her twenties or thirties in good health and CMV-seronegative. The CDR3 spells CASSWKFSGGYGELFF. CDR3 DNA sequence: TGTGCCAGCAGTTGGAAATTTAGCGGGGGCTACGGGGAGCTGTTTTTT.